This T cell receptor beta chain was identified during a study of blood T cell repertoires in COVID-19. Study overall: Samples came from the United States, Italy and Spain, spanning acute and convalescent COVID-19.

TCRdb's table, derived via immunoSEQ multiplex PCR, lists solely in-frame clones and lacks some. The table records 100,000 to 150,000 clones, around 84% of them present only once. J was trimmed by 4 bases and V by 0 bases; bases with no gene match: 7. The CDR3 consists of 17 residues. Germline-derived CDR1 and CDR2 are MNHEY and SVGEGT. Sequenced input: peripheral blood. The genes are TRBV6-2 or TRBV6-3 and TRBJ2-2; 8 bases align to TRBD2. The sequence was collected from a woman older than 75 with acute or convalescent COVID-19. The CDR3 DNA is TGTGCCAGCAGTTACTCTTGGACTAGCCGCGCCACCGGGGAGCTGTTTTTT. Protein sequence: CASSYSWTSRATGELFF.